The 26 T cell receptor beta chains below come from one sample, sequenced in a study of blood T cell repertoires in COVID-19. Sequenced by immunoSEQ multiplex PCR; TCRdb stores in-frame clones only, minus some. The table lists more than 150,000 clones, roughly 88% of them singletons. The sample comprised peripheral blood. Receptors were obtained from a woman of 80 years or more with acute or convalescent COVID-19.

The chain carries TRBV5-4 and TRBJ1-5; D remains ambiguous. Germline CDR1 is SGHNT and CDR2 is YYREEE (reference sequence). The CDR3 runs to 14 residues. V lost 4 bases and J 0 bases, leaving 8 bases between the germline ends. The DNA for the CDR3 is TGTGCCAGCAGCCTGGACGGTAGCAATCAGCCCCAGCATTTT. Its translation is CASSLDGSNQPQHF.

The chain employs TRBV13 and TRBJ2-3; the D is unclear. Trimming took 3 bases from V and 8 from J, leaving 9 bases between them. CDR1 is PRHDT, CDR2 FYEKMQ, per germline (reference sequence). There are 12 residues in the CDR3. CDR3 protein: CASSLPLGTQYF. The CDR3 nucleotides are TGTGCCAGCAGCTTGCCCCTAGGTACGCAGTATTTT.

The chain uses TRBV7-2 and TRBJ2-7; TRBD2 matches at 8 bases. Germline CDR1 is SGHTA and CDR2 is FQGNSA. With 5 bases clipped from V and 7 bases from J, the junction kept 10 bases outside the gene matches. The CDR3 length is 14 residues. Here the CDR3 DNA reads TGTGCCAGCAGCCCCAGCGGGGGTACGTGGGAGCAGTACTTC. Protein sequence: CASSPSGGTWEQYF.

V and J are TRBV6-2 or TRBV6-3 and TRBJ2-7; TRBD2 matches 8 bases. Trimming cost V 0 bases and J 4 bases; bases outside gene matches: 11. This CDR3 spans 17 amino acids. Germline V gene lookup returns CDR1 MNHEY and CDR2 SVGEGT. CDR3 bases: TGTGCCAGCAGTTACTCGATTGGCGGGGGGCGCGTATACGAGCAGTACTTC. It translates to CASSYSIGGGRVYEQYF.

The genes are TRBV7-9 and TRBJ2-7, with 7 bases matching TRBD1. With V trimmed by 5 bases and J by 4 bases, 5 bases remained unmatched. CDR3 length: 13 amino acids. Germline loops: CDR1 SEHNR, CDR2 FQNEAQ (reference sequence). CDR3 protein: CASSGTVIYEQYF. DNA of the CDR3: TGTGCCAGCAGCGGGACAGTTATTTACGAGCAGTACTTC.

V gene TRBV30 combines with J gene TRBJ1-3, with 7 nucleotides matching TRBD1. Unmatched junction bases numbered 9, after V lost 3 bases and J lost 1 base. In germline, CDR1 is GTSNPN, CDR2 SVGIG (reference sequence). This CDR3 has 16 amino acids. The CDR3 loop reads CAWRKTGWDSGNTIYF. CDR3 nucleotides: TGTGCCTGGAGAAAGACAGGGTGGGATTCTGGAAACACCATATATTTT.

This sequence joins TRBV4-3 and TRBJ2-2; 8 bases align to TRBD1. CDR3 length: 19 amino acids. Germline CDR1 LGHNA, CDR2 YSLEER. V shed 0 bases, J shed 3 bases, and the junction held 12 bases outside the gene matches. As DNA, the CDR3 is TGCGCCAGCAGCCAAGACGCCGCAGGGGGCGCGAGGGACACCGGGGAGCTGTTTTTT. Protein: CASSQDAAGGARDTGELFF.

The chain employs TRBV27 and TRBJ2-5; no firm D call. Germline CDR1 is MNHEY and CDR2 is SMNVEV (reference sequence). The V end was cut by 1 base, the J end by 4 bases, with 7 bases between. CDR3 length: 13 residues. The CDR3, as DNA: TGTGCCAGCAGTTTATTGGGCCGAGAGACCCAGTACTTC. This sequence encodes CASSLLGRETQYF.

The chain has TRBV7-9 and TRBJ1-3; D not certain. Germline V gene data show CDR1 as SEHNR and CDR2 as FQNEAQ (reference sequence). Trimming cost V 0 bases and J 7 bases, with 10 bases left between them. CDR3 length equals 14 residues. Here the CDR3 DNA reads TGTGCCAGCAGCTTAGCCAGCCTCGGGAACACCATATATTTT. This sequence encodes CASSLASLGNTIYF.

The V gene is TRBV3-1 (or the pseudogene TRBV3-2), the J gene TRBJ2-7; TRBD2 matches at 9 bases. In germline, CDR1 is LGHDT, CDR2 YNNKEL (reference sequence). With V trimmed by 6 bases and J by 3 bases, 6 bases remained unmatched. There are 14 residues in the CDR3. The CDR3 nucleotides read TGTGCCAGCAGTCCTAGCGGGACCCACTACGAGCAGTACTTC. Translating it yields CASSPSGTHYEQYF.

The rearrangement joins TRBV14 to TRBJ2-7; unclear D gene. This CDR3 is built from 16 residues. Trimming removed 0 bases at V and 0 bases at J, with 12 bases between. Germline V lookup: CDR1 SGHDN, CDR2 FVKESK. CDR3 coding DNA: TGTGCCAGCAGCCAAGAGTCCAGGATGAGCTCCTACGAGCAGTACTTC. Its protein is CASSQESRMSSYEQYF.

This sequence joins TRBV7-9 and TRBJ1-3; D may be TRBD1 (5 bases). Looked up from germline, CDR1 is SEHNR and CDR2 is FQNEAQ (reference sequence). The CDR3 spans 16 residues. Trimming left V 2 bases short and J 10 bases short, with 21 bases between. The CDR3 spells CASSLRPERGPWTIYF. The CDR3 DNA sequence: TGTGCCAGCAGCTTACGACCTGAAAGGGGTCCTTGGACCATATATTTT.

This clone was observed once. The chain uses TRBV19 and TRBJ1-3; the D is unclear. Trimming removed 7 bases from V and 0 bases from J, with 16 bases in between. CDR1 is LNHDA, CDR2 SQIVND, per germline (reference sequence). This CDR3 has 16 residues. The CDR3: CASMILGGLSGNTIYF. CDR3 DNA sequence: TGTGCCAGTATGATCCTGGGAGGCCTCTCTGGAAACACCATATATTTT.

The chain employs TRBV9 and TRBJ2-7, with 12 positions matching TRBD2. The CDR3 is 16 amino acids. After removal of 0 bases from V and 2 bases from J, the junction contained 3 bases not matched to a gene. Germline values: CDR1 SGDLS, CDR2 YYNGEE. CDR3 loop: CASSVGTSGTTYEQYF. The CDR3 DNA is TGTGCCAGCAGCGTAGGGACTAGCGGGACAACCTACGAGCAGTACTTC.

This clone is a singleton in its sample. The rearrangement joins TRBV19 to TRBJ1-3; D ambiguous. Germline V gene lookup returns CDR1 LNHDA and CDR2 SQIVND (reference sequence). V shed 4 bases and J shed 0 bases, with 10 bases lying between them. There are 15 residues in the CDR3. The CDR3 here is CASSRDAYSGNTIYF. The CDR3 region has the DNA TGTGCCAGTAGTAGAGATGCCTACTCTGGAAACACCATATATTTT.

The V call is TRBV6-5, the J call TRBJ2-5; D unresolved. The CDR3 sequence is 11 residues long. CDR1 and CDR2 from the germline V gene are MNHEY and SVGAGI. Trimming left V 7 bases short and J 4 bases short, with 7 bases between. CDR3 in amino acids: CASMIRETQYF. CDR3 coding DNA: TGTGCCAGCATGATCAGAGAGACCCAGTACTTC.

The J gene is TRBJ2-3, the V gene TRBV7-2; TRBD2 matches 9 bases. V was clipped by 5 bases and J by 2 bases; unmatched bases: 8. Germline assignment: CDR1 SGHTA and CDR2 FQGNSA. This CDR3 is 16 amino acids long. The CDR3 DNA is TGTGCCAGCAGCCCCGGGGGCGGGAGGGCCACAGATACGCAGTATTTT. This codes for CASSPGGGRATDTQYF.

The rearrangement uses TRBV7-9 and TRBJ2-1, with D possibly TRBD2 on 5 matching bases. V was shortened by 2 bases and J by 2 bases, with 10 bases between the two germline ends. Per germline, CDR1 SEHNR and CDR2 FQNEAQ (reference sequence). This CDR3 region has 15 residues. The CDR3 coding sequence is TGTGCCAGCAGCTTACCCCCCGGGACCTACAATGAGCAGTTCTTC. Amino acids: CASSLPPGTYNEQFF.

The chain recombines TRBV12-3 or TRBV12-4 with TRBJ1-4; TRBD1 might be the D (5 bases). The V end was cut by 6 bases, the J end by 8 bases, with 10 bases between. The CDR3 runs to 12 residues. The CDR3 is CASRGLEEKLFF. Here the CDR3 DNA reads TGTGCCAGCAGGGGGCTGGAGGAAAAACTGTTTTTT.

The chain is built from TRBV2 and TRBJ2-7; 13 bases match TRBD2. J gave up 6 bases and V 3 bases, and 2 bases lay outside the gene matches. Germline V gene data show CDR1 as SNHLY and CDR2 as FYNNEI. CDR3 length equals 14 residues. CDR3 loop: CASSEGLAGFEQYF. CDR3 coding DNA: TGTGCCAGCAGTGAGGGACTAGCGGGGTTCGAGCAGTACTTC.

The V and J genes are TRBV6-1 and TRBJ2-7, with TRBD1 matching 10 bases. Germline V gene lookup returns CDR1 MNHNS and CDR2 SASEGT. The junction had 5 bases not matched to a gene; V was cut back by 2 bases and J by 4 bases. CDR3 size: 15 residues. The CDR3 is CASSEPGTGEYEQYF. The CDR3 DNA is TGTGCCAGCAGTGAACCCGGGACAGGGGAATACGAGCAGTACTTC.

The gene calls are TRBV19 and TRBJ1-4, with 7 bases that match TRBD1. CDR3 length equals 15 residues. The germline V gene encodes CDR1 LNHDA and CDR2 SQIVND (reference sequence). Trimming at V came to 3 bases and at J to 6 bases, leaving 7 bases not matched to a gene. The DNA of the CDR3 is TGTGCCAGTAGTATTCTTGGCAGGGGGGATGAAAAACTGTTTTTT. Residues: CASSILGRGDEKLFF.

The rearrangement links TRBV6-5 to TRBJ1-1; TRBD1 matches 7 bases. This CDR3 has 15 amino acids. Trimming at V came to 6 bases and at J to 1 base, leaving 8 bases not matched to a gene. Germline V gene lookup returns CDR1 MNHEY and CDR2 SVGAGI. DNA of the CDR3: TGTGCCAGCAGAAGACTGGGACAGAAGAACACTGAAGCTTTCTTT. Encoded protein: CASRRLGQKNTEAFF.

The rearrangement uses TRBV11-2 and TRBJ1-3; tentative D call: TRBD1 (6 bases). V was cut by 4 bases and J by 2 bases, with 9 bases left in between. Germline CDR1 is SGHAT and CDR2 is FQNNGV. This CDR3 has 14 amino acids. The CDR3 DNA reads as TGTGCCAGCAGCTCGGGGGGGCCTGGAAACACCATATATTTT. Its translation is CASSSGGPGNTIYF.

The CDR3 DNA follows: TGTGCCAGCAGCTCCCCCCCGGCCATCAGGGAGCAGTTCTTC. Translated: CASSSPPAIREQFF. The rearrangement links TRBV5-4 to TRBJ2-1; D is uncertain. V was trimmed by 3 bases and J by 10 bases, leaving 17 bases between them. The CDR3 consists of 14 residues. Germline V lookup: CDR1 SGHNT, CDR2 YYREEE (reference sequence).

The CDR3 region is CASSPLPYEQYF. CDR3 DNA sequence: TGTGCCAGCAGCCCCCTTCCGTACGAGCAGTACTTC. The J gene is TRBJ2-7, the V gene TRBV6-5; D remains unclear. V was shortened by 6 bases and J by 4 bases, with 10 bases between the two germline ends. The CDR3 length is 12 residues. In germline, CDR1 is MNHEY, CDR2 SVGAGI.